This entry features one T cell receptor beta chain sequence. Antigen unknown. This specimen belongs to a study of T cells expressing NK-cell markers. Overall study context: Obtained from sorted CD3+CD56+NKG2C+, CD3+CD56+NKG2C- and CD3+CD56-NKG2C+ T cells were the TCR beta repertoires. Sequenced donors, eight in total, included seven who were HCMV-seropositive and one who was seronegative. General study results and limits: A few of the donors also had these clonotypes leading their CD3+CD56-NKG2C+ fraction.

TCR beta cDNA was made by 5'RACE template switching with UMIs. After re-calling the 5' RACE reads, TCRdb lists one entry per CDR3 protein, DNA absent. The table for this sample gives 300,000 to 450,000 distinct CDR3 sequences. The CDR3 loop spans 13 amino acids. Germline V gene lookup returns CDR1 SNHLY and CDR2 FYNNEI. This TCR was sampled from a man aged 18 to 69 in good health. Material for sequencing was blood T cells: a sorted CD56 or NKG2C T cell subset, CD4+ or CD8+ T cells, or bulk PBMC T cells (not recorded which). The V call is TRBV2, the J call TRBJ2-7; the TRBD1 assignment by TCRdb is unverifiable without DNA. CDR3 sequence reads: CASRRQGLYEQYF.